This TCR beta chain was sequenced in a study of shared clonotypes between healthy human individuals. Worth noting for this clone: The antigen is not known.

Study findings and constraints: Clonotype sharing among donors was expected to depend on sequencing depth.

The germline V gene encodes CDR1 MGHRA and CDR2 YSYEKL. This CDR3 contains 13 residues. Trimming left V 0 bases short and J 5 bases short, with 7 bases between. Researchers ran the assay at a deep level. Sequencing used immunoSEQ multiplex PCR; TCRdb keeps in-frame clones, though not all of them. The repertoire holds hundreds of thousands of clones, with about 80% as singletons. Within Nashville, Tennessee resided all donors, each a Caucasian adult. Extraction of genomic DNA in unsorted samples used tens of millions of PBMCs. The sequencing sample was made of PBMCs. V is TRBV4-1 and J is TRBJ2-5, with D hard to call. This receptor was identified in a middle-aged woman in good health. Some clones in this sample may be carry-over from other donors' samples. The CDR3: CASSQDGGETQYF. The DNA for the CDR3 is TGCGCCAGCAGCCAAGATGGTGGGGAGACCCAGTACTTC.